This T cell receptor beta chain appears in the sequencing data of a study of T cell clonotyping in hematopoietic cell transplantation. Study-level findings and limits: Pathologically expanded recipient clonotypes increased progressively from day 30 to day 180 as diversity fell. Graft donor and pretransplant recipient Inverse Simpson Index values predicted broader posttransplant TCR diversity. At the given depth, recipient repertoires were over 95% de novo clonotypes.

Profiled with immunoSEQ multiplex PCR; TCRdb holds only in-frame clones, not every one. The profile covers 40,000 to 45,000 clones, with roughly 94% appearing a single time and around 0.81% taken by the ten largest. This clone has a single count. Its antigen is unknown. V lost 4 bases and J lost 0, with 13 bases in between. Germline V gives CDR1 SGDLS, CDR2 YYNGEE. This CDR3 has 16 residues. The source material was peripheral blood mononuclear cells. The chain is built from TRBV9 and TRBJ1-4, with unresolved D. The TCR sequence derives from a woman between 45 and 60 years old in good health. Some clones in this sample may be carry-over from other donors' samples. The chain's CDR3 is CASSPRPAATNEKLFF. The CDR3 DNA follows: TGTGCCAGCAGCCCACGGCCCGCTGCAACTAATGAAAAACTGTTTTTT.